The 23 T cell receptor beta chains given below trace back to one sample, sequenced in a study of cytomegalovirus exposure and HLA in healthy donors. The PCR ran on 60 Vbeta and 13 Jbeta primers. Produced via immunoSEQ multiplex PCR; TCRdb's table is partial and in-frame only. The sample contains 150,000 to 200,000 clones, 80% to 85% of which appear only once. Material for sequencing was PBMCs. These receptors were collected from a boy aged 2 to 10 in good health and CMV-seronegative.

This clone came up once. The genes are TRBV5-1 and TRBJ1-1, with 7 bases that match TRBD1. The CDR3 is 18 amino acids. After removal of 3 bases from V and 0 bases from J, the junction contained 14 bases not matched to a gene. Germline V CDR1 and CDR2: SGHRS, YFSETQ. As DNA, the CDR3 is TGCGCCAGCAGCTCTGGGTACACAGGGGCGGCGCTGAACACTGAAGCTTTCTTT. Residues: CASSSGYTGAALNTEAFF.

Of note for this clone: Different DNA sequences within this sample yield the same CDR3. The chain employs TRBV29-1 and TRBJ2-1, with D possibly matching TRBD1 (5 bases). This CDR3 comprises 15 residues. Per germline, CDR1 SQVTM and CDR2 ANQGSEA. V dropped 3 bases and J dropped 6 bases, with 18 bases sitting between them. The CDR3 loop reads CSVELEQGIVNEQFF. CDR3 in DNA: TGCAGCGTTGAGTTAGAGCAGGGTATCGTCAATGAGCAGTTCTTC.

This clone has only a few counts. The CDR3 loop is CASSRQGWVSTEAFF. CDR3 coding DNA: TGTGCCAGCAGTAGACAGGGTTGGGTGAGCACTGAAGCTTTCTTT. The genes are TRBV28 and TRBJ1-1; TRBD1 agrees at 7 bases. Trimming took 5 bases from V and 4 from J; bases not matched to a gene: 10. CDR3 length equals 15 residues. CDR1 MDHEN and CDR2 SYDVKM come from the germline V gene. The whole variable domain, filled in from reference TRBV28 and TRBJ1-1, reads DVKVTQSSRYLVKRTGEKVFLECVQDMDHENMFWYRQDPGLGLRLIYFSYDVKMKEKGDIPEGYSVSREKKERFSLILESASTNQTSMYLCASSRQGWVSTEAFFGQGTRLTVV.

The gene calls are TRBV19 and TRBJ2-3, with D unresolved. Germline values: CDR1 LNHDA, CDR2 SQIVND (reference sequence). The CDR3 contains 15 residues. V lost 1 base and J 2 bases, leaving 10 bases between the germline ends. Here the CDR3 reads CASSIGSTYTDTQYF. The CDR3 DNA is TGTGCCAGTAGTATAGGTAGTACCTACACAGATACGCAGTATTTT.

This chain connects TRBV18 to TRBJ2-1; D possibly corresponds to TRBD2 (6 bases). The CDR3 runs 16 residues. Trimming took off 4 bases at V and 4 bases at J, with 17 bases between the two ends. CDR1 is KGHSH and CDR2 is LQKENI in the germline V gene. The CDR3 protein is CASSQEGREPYNEQFF. CDR3 sequence (DNA): TGTGCCAGCTCACAAGAAGGACGGGAGCCTTACAATGAGCAGTTCTTC.

CDR3 region: CAIRIDLNTEAFF. The CDR3 nucleotides are TGTGCCATCAGGATAGATCTGAACACTGAAGCTTTCTTT. The chain employs TRBV10-3 and TRBJ1-1; D is uncertain. This CDR3 spans 13 amino acids. V lost 6 bases and J lost 0, with 8 bases in between. Germline-derived CDR1 and CDR2 are ENHRY and SYGVKD.

This rearrangement joins TRBV5-4 to TRBJ1-5; the D is unclear. Trimming removed 1 base from V and 0 bases from J, with 11 bases in between. From germline, CDR1 is SGHNT and CDR2 YYREEE (reference sequence). The CDR3 runs to 16 residues. The CDR3 nucleotides read TGTGCCAGCAGCTTGCGGGGAGAGGATAGCAATCAGCCCCAGCATTTT. Its protein product is CASSLRGEDSNQPQHF.

The CDR3 DNA is TGTGCCAGCAGTCCGGCTGTAGGTAGCGGGAGAGGACGCTACAATGAGCAGTTCTTC. It is translated as CASSPAVGSGRGRYNEQFF. The gene calls are TRBV28 and TRBJ2-1; 9 nucleotides agree with TRBD2. V lost 5 bases and J lost 3; bases outside the gene matches: 17. The germline CDR1 and CDR2 sequences are MDHEN and SYDVKM. CDR3 size: 19 residues.

This chain joins TRBV12-2 and TRBJ1-2; the table gives TRBD1 as D, unverified against the DNA. TRBV12-2 is assigned pseudogene status. The CDR3 covers 14 residues. The CDR3 sequence: CASRLRNRGEGYTF. CDR3 nucleotide sequence: TGTGCAAGTCGCTTAAGAAACAGGGGCGAAGGCTACACCTTC.

This chain connects TRBV5-4 to TRBJ1-2; D is perhaps TRBD1 (6 bases). Trimming took off 7 bases at V and 8 bases at J, with 18 bases between the two ends. The CDR3 runs to 13 residues. CDR1 and CDR2 from the germline V gene are SGHNT and YYREEE (reference sequence). The CDR3 DNA sequence: TGTGCCAGCCTCCGGGGGGGCACGGCGGGCTACACCTTC. It translates to CASLRGGTAGYTF.

V usage is TRBV30 and J usage is TRBJ2-7; D ambiguous. CDR3 length: 14 residues. Germline V gene sequence: CDR1 GTSNPN, CDR2 SVGIG (reference sequence). Trimming shortened V by 0 bases and J by 2 bases, and 11 bases separated the two germline ends. Here the CDR3 reads CAWSVQWKTYEQYF. The CDR3 DNA reads TGTGCCTGGAGTGTACAGTGGAAAACCTACGAGCAGTACTTC. The whole variable domain, remainder taken from reference TRBV30 and TRBJ2-7, is SQTIHQWPATLVQPVGSPLSLECTVEGTSNPNLYWYRQAAGRGLQLLFYSVGIGQISSEVPQNLSASRPQDRQFILSSKKLLLSDSGFYLCAWSVQWKTYEQYFGPGTRLTVT.

The J gene is TRBJ2-7, the V gene TRBV4-2; TRBD1 aligns across 9 bases. There are 15 residues in the CDR3. Germline V gene sequence: CDR1 LGHNA, CDR2 YNFKEQ. The V and J ends lost 5 bases and 1 base, in that order; junction bases with no gene match: 6. CDR3 DNA sequence: TGTGCCAGCAGCTCTGGGACAGGGCAGTCCTACGAGCAGTACTTC. This gives the protein CASSSGTGQSYEQYF.

This chain joins TRBV19 and TRBJ1-5; D ambiguous. This CDR3 region has 13 residues. CDR1 is LNHDA and CDR2 is SQIVND in the germline V gene (reference sequence). The ends were cut back, 4 bases at V and 5 bases at J, with 9 bases in the middle. CDR3: CASSTGGDQPQHF. The CDR3 DNA reads TGTGCCAGTAGTACTGGAGGTGATCAGCCCCAGCATTTT.

This clone was observed a single time. The chain couples TRBV27 to TRBJ1-1, with D perhaps TRBD1 (6 bases). Trimming removed 8 bases at V and 9 bases at J, with 19 bases between. CDR1 is MNHEY, CDR2 SMNVEV, per germline (reference sequence). CDR3 size: 13 residues. The chain's CDR3 is CASLDVLQGKAFF. DNA of the CDR3: TGTGCCAGCCTCGACGTTCTACAGGGCAAAGCTTTCTTT.

This clone has only a few counts. The junction shows a germline mismatch at one end, possibly a read error. V is TRBV10-3 and J is TRBJ2-5, with D unclear. Per germline, CDR1 ENHRY and CDR2 SYGVKD. This CDR3 region has 14 residues. The CDR3 DNA reads as TGTGCCATCCGTGATCGGCTAGACCAAGAGACCCAGTACTTC. Translated: CAIRDRLDQETQYF.

The chain couples TRBV11-2 to TRBJ2-3; unclear D gene. Germline V lookup: CDR1 SGHAT, CDR2 FQNNGV. CDR3 length equals 15 residues. Trimming removed 4 bases at V and 2 bases at J, with 13 bases between. CDR3 loop: CASSSSGGSTDTQYF. CDR3 sequence (DNA): TGTGCCAGCAGCTCTAGTGGTGGGTCCACAGATACGCAGTATTTT.

The chain recombines TRBV27 with TRBJ2-7; 10 positions agree with TRBD2. The V gene's germline CDR1 is MNHEY and CDR2 SMNVEV (reference sequence). CDR3 length equals 14 residues. The ends lost 5 bases at V and 7 bases at J; junction bases unmatched: 8. CDR3 nucleotide sequence: TGTGCCAGCAGTAGCGGGAGGGCCTGGGGGGAGCAGTACTTC. This codes for CASSSGRAWGEQYF.

V and J are TRBV27 and TRBJ2-7; D is possibly TRBD1 (6 bases). Per germline, CDR1 MNHEY and CDR2 SMNVEV (reference sequence). The CDR3 is 13 amino acids. V lost 4 bases, J lost 4 bases, and 11 bases lay in between. In DNA, the CDR3 is TGTGCCAGCAGTTCCAGGGGTGGGTACGAGCAGTACTTC. It encodes CASSSRGGYEQYF.

This clone has a handful of counts. The chain links TRBV5-1 to TRBJ1-5; no reliable D call. Trimming took off 3 bases at V and 0 bases at J, with 25 bases between the two ends. CDR3 size: 20 residues. Per the germline V gene, CDR1 is SGHRS and CDR2 is YFSETQ. CDR3 coding DNA: TGCGCCAGCAGCTCCCGTTGGCGTGACACCAAACTTTATAGCAATCAGCCCCAGCATTTT. It is translated as CASSSRWRDTKLYSNQPQHF.

The J gene is TRBJ2-7, the V gene TRBV5-1; TRBD1 matches 9 bases. Trimming removed 7 bases from V and 3 bases from J; junction bases left unmatched: 8. CDR3 length: 14 residues. Germline V CDR1 and CDR2: SGHRS, YFSETQ. CDR3 protein: CASAKLDRGYEQYF. DNA of the CDR3: TGCGCCAGCGCGAAATTGGACAGGGGCTACGAGCAGTACTTC.

This clone appeared a few times. The rearrangement joins TRBV5-1 to TRBJ2-5, with 9 positions matching TRBD2. This CDR3 has 16 residues. With V trimmed by 1 base and J by 2 bases, 6 bases remained unmatched. Germline loops: CDR1 SGHRS, CDR2 YFSETQ. CDR3 nucleotides: TGCGCCAGCAGCTTGCGAGGACTAGCGTATCAAGAGACCCAGTACTTC. Translation: CASSLRGLAYQETQYF.

The rearrangement links TRBV11-2 to TRBJ2-2; 7 bases line up with TRBD2. In germline, CDR1 is SGHAT, CDR2 FQNNGV. The CDR3 length is 14 residues. V trimming: 7 bases; J trimming: 4 bases; junction bases outside the gene matches: 6. The CDR3 region is CASTLGGSTGELFF. In DNA form, the CDR3 reads TGTGCCAGCACCCTCGGGGGGAGCACCGGGGAGCTGTTTTTT.

In nucleotides, the CDR3 is TGCGCCAGCAGCCAAGGGGCGGTCAGGGAAGACTCTGGAAACACCATATATTTT. Protein: CASSQGAVREDSGNTIYF. The rearrangement links TRBV4-1 to TRBJ1-3; weak D call: TRBD1 (5 bases). Trimming took 1 base from V and 0 from J, leaving 16 bases between them. Germline loops: CDR1 MGHRA, CDR2 YSYEKL. The CDR3 extends over 18 amino acids.